Below are 24 T cell receptor beta chains sequenced from a single sample in a study of T-cell reconstitution after alpha-beta-depleted transplantation in children. A TCRbeta library incorporating unique molecular identifiers was prepared. TCRdb redid the calling of the PCR reads with MiXCR, one entry per CDR3 protein. The sample carries about 300,000 distinct CDR3 sequences, over 9.5% recorded once. The sequencing used PBMCs, collected before TCRalphabeta/CD19-depleted stem cell transplant. These receptors came from a boy younger than two with acute myeloid leukemia, due to receive a stem cell transplant.

This clonotype was picked up a small number of times. The chain employs TRBV14 and TRBJ2-5; perhaps D is TRBD1 or TRBD2 (5 bases each). Trimming left V 1 base short and J 5 bases short, with 11 bases between. There are 14 residues in the CDR3. CDR1 and CDR2 from the germline V gene are SGHDN and FVKESK. CDR3 sequence reads: CASSQVGGGETQYF. CDR3 sequence (DNA): TGTGCCAGCAGCCAAGTTGGTGGGGGTGAGACCCAGTACTTC.

The table lists this clonotype with a few counts. This chain joins TRBV12-3 or TRBV12-4 and TRBJ2-3, with D maybe TRBD2 (6 bases). Between the trimmed V and J ends, which lost 8 bases and 4 bases, there was a span of 10 bases. There are 12 residues in the CDR3. The DNA of the CDR3 is TGTGCCAGCGGCCCGGGGGCAGATACGCAGTATTTT. It specifies CASGPGADTQYF.

The table lists this clonotype with a few counts. This chain joins TRBV7-6 and TRBJ1-3; TRBD1 matches at 7 bases. This CDR3 contains 14 residues. Trimming took 5 bases from V and 6 from J; bases not matched to a gene: 7. Germline lookup yields CDR1 SGHVS and CDR2 FNYEAQ. CDR3 protein: CASSPGQDTNTIYF. CDR3 sequence (DNA): TGTGCCAGCAGCCCAGGACAGGATACAAACACCATATATTTT.

This clonotype was counted at least ten times. The chain recombines TRBV12-3 or TRBV12-4 with TRBJ1-5; TRBD1 agrees at 8 bases. CDR3 length equals 17 residues. The V and J ends lost 2 bases and 2 bases, in that order; junction bases with no gene match: 8. CDR3 bases: TGTGCCAGCAGTTTAACCCCGGACAGGGAGGGCAATCAGCCCCAGCATTTT. This gives the protein CASSLTPDREGNQPQHF.

Here the CDR3 reads CASSPPPGVEAFF. CDR3 nucleotide sequence: TGTGCCAGTAGTCCCCCCCCAGGGGTCGAAGCTTTCTTT. This rearrangement joins TRBV19 to TRBJ1-1; a possible D gene is TRBD1 (6 bases). V was cut by 5 bases and J by 8 bases, with 15 bases left in between. The germline V gene encodes CDR1 LNHDA and CDR2 SQIVND (reference sequence). The length of the CDR3 is 13 residues.

This clonotype was seen many times. The chain uses TRBV6-5 and TRBJ2-5; possible D gene TRBD2, 5 bases. The CDR3 is 12 amino acids. Trimming removed 2 bases from V and 5 bases from J, with 6 bases in between. The germline CDR1 and CDR2 sequences are MNHEY and SVGAGI. The CDR3 DNA reads TGTGCCAGCAGTTACAGGGAGGAGACCCAGTACTTC. Encoded protein: CASSYREETQYF.

In this sample, this clonotype turned up many times. V and J are TRBV11-2 and TRBJ2-5, with D possibly being TRBD2 (6 bases). This CDR3 contains 14 residues. V was cut by 2 bases and J by 3 bases, with 10 bases left in between. Germline loops: CDR1 SGHAT, CDR2 FQNNGV. The CDR3 here is CASSLWGDEETQYF. The CDR3 nucleotides are TGTGCCAGCAGCTTATGGGGGGACGAAGAGACCCAGTACTTC.

This clonotype was observed many times. V gene TRBV20-1 combines with J gene TRBJ2-7; D is unclear. V lost 6 bases and J lost 5, with 17 bases in between. Germline V gives CDR1 DFQATT, CDR2 SNEGSKA (reference sequence). This CDR3 has 13 residues. The CDR3 protein is CSASDLLQHEQYF. CDR3 nucleotide sequence: TGCAGTGCCTCCGACCTCCTTCAGCACGAGCAGTACTTC.

By share of the sample, this clonotype is medium-sized. This chain joins TRBV28 and TRBJ2-1; TRBD2 aligns across 9 bases. Germline V gene data show CDR1 as MDHEN and CDR2 as SYDVKM. With V trimmed by 6 bases and J by 10 bases, 4 bases remained unmatched. The CDR3 totals 12 residues. The CDR3 bases are TGTGCCAGCAGCCTCAGCGGGGGGGAGCAGTTCTTC. Encoded protein: CASSLSGGEQFF.

This clonotype was found once. The CDR3 loop reads CAISDRGCPGANVLTF. As DNA, the CDR3 is TGTGCCATCAGTGACAGGGGGTGCCCTGGGGCCAACGTCCTGACTTTC. The rearrangement joins TRBV10-3 to TRBJ2-6, with 7 bases that match TRBD1. CDR3 length: 16 residues. CDR1 ENHRY and CDR2 SYGVKD come from the germline V gene. After removal of 3 bases from V and 2 bases from J, the junction contained 4 bases not matched to a gene.

This clonotype occurred many times. For the CDR3, the DNA is TGTGCCAGCAGTTTAGGGGTAGCGGGGGCATTTGATACGCAGTATTTT. Protein sequence: CASSLGVAGAFDTQYF. The chain joins TRBV28 to TRBJ2-3; 9 bases map to TRBD2. CDR3 length: 16 residues. CDR1 is MDHEN, CDR2 SYDVKM, per germline. The junction had 9 bases not matched to a gene; V was cut back by 2 bases and J by 6 bases. Full variable domain (remainder filled in from reference TRBV28 and TRBJ2-3): DVKVTQSSRYLVKRTGEKVFLECVQDMDHENMFWYRQDPGLGLRLIYFSYDVKMKEKGDIPEGYSVSREKKERFSLILESASTNQTSMYLCASSLGVAGAFDTQYFGPGTRLTVL.

In its sample, this clonotype was seen many times. CDR3 nucleotides: TGCAGCGTTGTGCGACAGAGGGACACTGAAGCTTTCTTT. This codes for CSVVRQRDTEAFF. This chain connects TRBV29-1 to TRBJ1-1; D may be TRBD1 (5 bases). The V end lost 4 bases, the J end lost 3 bases, and 12 bases lay between the germline ends. CDR1 SQVTM and CDR2 ANQGSEA come from the germline V gene. The CDR3 sequence is 13 residues long.

This clonotype was seen a few times. The chain carries TRBV6-2 or TRBV6-3 and TRBJ2-2; D gene ambiguous. The germline V gene encodes CDR1 MNHEY and CDR2 SVGEGT. This CDR3 is built from 15 residues. The ends were cut back, 4 bases at V and 6 bases at J, with 15 bases in the middle. The DNA for the CDR3 is TGTGCCAGCAGTTTGGCCCACGCCCAGTCCGGGGAGCTGTTTTTT. Translating gives CASSLAHAQSGELFF.

This clonotype was counted only a few times. V usage is TRBV6-2 or TRBV6-3 and J usage is TRBJ2-1, with 8 bases identical to TRBD2. V lost 6 bases to trimming and J lost 8 bases; unmatched junction nucleotides: 18. The CDR3 extends over 17 amino acids. CDR1 is MNHEY and CDR2 is SVGEGT in the germline V gene. CDR3 loop: CASRDTLTSDETDEQFF. CDR3 DNA: TGTGCCAGCAGAGATACTTTGACTAGCGACGAGACCGATGAGCAGTTCTTC.

Many counts were recorded for this clonotype. The rearrangement joins TRBV30 to TRBJ1-3, with D perhaps matching TRBD1 (5 bases). CDR3 size: 12 residues. Trimming cost V 8 bases and J 1 base, with 9 bases left between them. Germline V lookup: CDR1 GTSNPN, CDR2 SVGIG (reference sequence). The CDR3, as DNA: TGTGCCGTACCAGGGTCTGGAAACACCATATATTTT. The encoded protein is CAVPGSGNTIYF.

The chain has TRBV10-3 and TRBJ2-7; 15 bases agree with TRBD2. This CDR3 contains 18 residues. J gave up 0 bases and V 8 bases, and 11 bases lay outside the gene matches. Germline CDR1 is ENHRY and CDR2 is SYGVKD. The CDR3 is CAISRGLAGGWGSYEQYF. As DNA, the CDR3 is TGTGCCATCTCACGTGGACTAGCGGGAGGGTGGGGCTCCTACGAGCAGTACTTC.

This clonotype was counted many times. The chain recombines TRBV12-3 or TRBV12-4 with TRBJ2-7, with 7 bases lining up with TRBD1. The CDR3 is 15 residues long. V trimming: 5 bases; J trimming: 4 bases; junction bases outside the gene matches: 11. This CDR3 is CASSPPTGRSYEQYF. DNA for the CDR3: TGTGCCAGCAGTCCCCCGACAGGGCGAAGTTACGAGCAGTACTTC.

As concerns this clonotype: At one end the junction does not follow the germline gene, possibly because of a read error. The chain couples TRBV14 to TRBJ1-2; no definite D call. The germline V gene encodes CDR1 SGHDN and CDR2 FVKESK. The CDR3 is 12 residues long. The CDR3 protein is CASSQAFYVYTF. For the CDR3, the DNA is TGTGCCAGCAGCCAAGCGTTCTATGTCTACACCTTC.

Ten or more counts support this clonotype. The CDR3 DNA follows: TGTGCCAGCAGTGAGGTCACGGGTGTGGAGACCCAGTACTTC. It specifies CASSEVTGVETQYF. The chain recombines TRBV28 with TRBJ2-5, with D hard to call. The length of the CDR3 is 14 residues. In germline, CDR1 is MDHEN, CDR2 SYDVKM. V was cut by 5 bases and J by 5 bases, with 15 bases left in between.

This clonotype was counted at least ten times. J is TRBJ1-5 and V is TRBV24-1, with TRBD1 matching over 10 bases. The CDR3 is 14 amino acids. Germline lookup yields CDR1 KGHDR and CDR2 SFDVKD. The V and J ends lost 6 bases and 7 bases, in that order; junction bases with no gene match: 5. In nucleotides, the CDR3 is TGTGCCACCAGTAGACAGGGGGCTGGGCAGCCCCAGCATTTT. Protein product: CATSRQGAGQPQHF.

The chain couples TRBV24-1 to TRBJ2-5; 7 bases fit TRBD2. With V trimmed by 6 bases and J by 4 bases, 10 bases remained unmatched. Germline assignment: CDR1 KGHDR and CDR2 SFDVKD. The CDR3 length is 15 residues. This chain's CDR3 is CATSISGTGGETQYF. In DNA form, the CDR3 reads TGTGCCACCAGTATATCGGGGACGGGGGGAGAGACCCAGTACTTC.

This clonotype was seen a few times. The CDR3 loop reads CASSLESAGDTGELFF. The CDR3 nucleotides read TGCGCCAGCAGCTTGGAATCGGCGGGGGACACCGGGGAGCTGTTTTTT. The rearrangement links TRBV5-1 to TRBJ2-2, with 7 bases matching TRBD2. The CDR3 is 16 amino acids. CDR1 and CDR2 (germline): SGHRS, YFSETQ. The V segment lost 0 bases and the J segment 3 bases; nucleotides outside the gene matches: 5. Based on the CDR3 plus reference TRBV5-1 and TRBJ2-2, the full variable domain is KAGVTQTPRYLIKTRGQQVTLSCSPISGHRSVSWYQQTPGQGLQFLFEYFSETQRNKGNFPGRFSGRQFSNSRSEMNVSTLELGDSALYLCASSLESAGDTGELFFGEGSRLTVL.

There are many counts of this clonotype. This chain links TRBV19 with TRBJ2-3; possibly TRBD1 or TRBD2 for D (5 bases each). Trimming removed 6 bases at V and 1 base at J, with 14 bases between. In germline, CDR1 is LNHDA, CDR2 SQIVND (reference sequence). The CDR3 loop spans 15 amino acids. The CDR3 bases are TGTGCCAGTAGAAGCCGGGACGGGGGCACAGATACGCAGTATTTT. Amino acid sequence: CASRSRDGGTDTQYF.

In its sample, this clonotype was seen many times. The rearrangement links TRBV7-2 to TRBJ2-7, with 8 bases fitting TRBD2. The CDR3 has 14 amino acids. Germline CDR1 is SGHTA and CDR2 is FQGNSA. After removal of 5 bases from V and 5 bases from J, the junction contained 8 bases not matched to a gene. The CDR3 region has the DNA TGTGCCAGCAGCAACCTAGCGGGTTTAAACGAGCAGTACTTC. It encodes CASSNLAGLNEQYF. Full variable domain (missing parts from reference TRBV7-2 and TRBJ2-7): GAGVSQSPSNKVTEKGKDVELRCDPISGHTALYWYRQSLGQGLEFLIYFQGNSAPDKSGLPSDRFSAERTGGSVSTLTIQRTQQEDSAVYLCASSNLAGLNEQYFGPGTRLTVT.